These 32 T cell receptor beta chains were sequenced from one sample in a study of OX40 agonist ivuxolimab in advanced cancers. Sequenced by immunoSEQ multiplex PCR; TCRdb stores in-frame clones only, minus some. The data show approximately 89,000 clones, roughly nine tenths seen once. The sequenced sample was CD4+ or CD8+ T cells sorted from blood, obtained in a trial of the OX40 agonist ivuxolimab. The receptors come from an adult with an advanced solid tumor such as melanoma, head and neck, liver or kidney cancer.

The chain joins TRBV4-2 to TRBJ2-6, with 8 nucleotides matching TRBD1. Germline CDR1 reads LGHNA; CDR2 reads YNFKEQ. The CDR3 is made up of 18 amino acids. With 0 bases clipped from V and 0 bases from J, the junction kept 4 bases outside the gene matches. This CDR3 is CASSQEDRAPSGANVLTF. The CDR3 bases are TGTGCCAGCAGCCAAGAGGACAGGGCGCCCTCTGGGGCCAACGTCCTGACTTTC.

The CDR3 loop is CASSQDAMNTEAFF. CDR3 sequence (DNA): TGTGCCAGCAGCCAGGACGCCATGAACACTGAAGCTTTCTTT. The gene calls are TRBV7-9 and TRBJ1-1; D ambiguous. The germline V and J ends were trimmed by 5 bases and 0 bases, with 10 bases remaining between them. This CDR3 is built from 14 residues. Germline CDR1 reads SEHNR; CDR2 reads FQNEAQ (reference sequence).

The chain links TRBV6-5 to TRBJ1-5; 8 bases are a match to TRBD1. The J segment lost 7 bases and the V segment lost 6 bases, leaving 8 bases of the junction unmatched. The CDR3 consists of 14 residues. Germline-derived CDR1 and CDR2 are MNHEY and SVGAGI. CDR3 bases: TGTGCCAGCAGGTCGTTACAGGGGGACCAGCCCCAGCATTTT. Protein sequence: CASRSLQGDQPQHF.

The chain uses TRBV9 and TRBJ2-3; TRBD2 matches at 7 bases. Losses at the gene ends were 6 bases for V and 0 bases for J; bases not matched to a gene: 10. CDR1 and CDR2 from the germline V gene are SGDLS and YYNGEE. CDR3 length: 16 residues. The CDR3 here is CASTRQAGASTDTQYF. The CDR3 DNA reads TGTGCCAGCACCCGCCAGGCGGGAGCTAGCACAGATACGCAGTATTTT. Filled out from reference TRBV9 and TRBJ2-3, the complete variable domain reads DSGVTQTPKHLITATGQRVTLRCSPRSGDLSVYWYQQSLDQGLQFLIQYYNGEERAKGNILERFSAQQFPDLHSELNLSSLELGDSALYFCASTRQAGASTDTQYFGPGTRLTVL.

The CDR3 loop is CASSPWTGANYGYTF. DNA for the CDR3: TGTGCCAGCAGCCCATGGACAGGGGCTAACTATGGCTACACCTTC. J is TRBJ1-2 and V is TRBV7-8, with 9 positions matching TRBD1. Per the germline V gene, CDR1 is SGHVS and CDR2 is FQNEAQ. The CDR3 contains 15 residues. Trimming took 5 bases from V and 0 from J; bases not matched to a gene: 4.

The rearrangement joins TRBV5-6 to TRBJ1-2; 7 bases map to TRBD1. J gave up 4 bases and V 3 bases, and 6 bases lay outside the gene matches. Germline V gives CDR1 SGHDT, CDR2 YYEEEE. The CDR3 length is 14 residues. The CDR3 DNA sequence: TGTGCCAGCAGCTCCCAAGGACAGGCCTATGGCTACACCTTC. The encoded protein is CASSSQGQAYGYTF.

V and J are TRBV7-2 and TRBJ1-5, with D unclear. Germline V gene sequence: CDR1 SGHTA, CDR2 FQGNSA. V lost 1 base to trimming and J lost 0 bases, with 7 bases between them. The CDR3 loop spans 15 amino acids. CDR3 DNA sequence: TGTGCCAGCAGCTTAGGTCCTTATAGCAATCAGCCCCAGCATTTT. Translated, it gives CASSLGPYSNQPQHF.

The rearrangement joins TRBV9 to TRBJ1-4, with 7 nucleotides matching TRBD1. Germline V gene data show CDR1 as SGDLS and CDR2 as YYNGEE. The CDR3 length is 14 residues. With 3 bases clipped from V and 5 bases from J, the junction kept 4 bases outside the gene matches. CDR3 in amino acids: CASSALQGNEKLFF. DNA of the CDR3: TGTGCCAGCAGCGCGTTACAGGGGAATGAAAAACTGTTTTTT.

V and J are TRBV7-9 and TRBJ2-1; 7 bases line up with TRBD2. V trimming: 5 bases; J trimming: 0 bases; junction bases outside the gene matches: 4. The germline V gene encodes CDR1 SEHNR and CDR2 FQNEAQ (reference sequence). The CDR3 is 15 residues long. The CDR3 DNA reads TGTGCCAGCAGCCGAGCGGGAAGCTCCTACAATGAGCAGTTCTTC. Protein: CASSRAGSSYNEQFF.

The chain has TRBV28 and TRBJ1-3, with D uncertain. The CDR3 sequence is 14 residues long. Germline V lookup: CDR1 MDHEN, CDR2 SYDVKM. V dropped 5 bases and J dropped 0 bases, with 8 bases sitting between them. The CDR3 region is CASSTTSSGNTIYF. CDR3 DNA sequence: TGTGCCAGCAGTACCACATCCTCTGGAAACACCATATATTTT.

V gene TRBV5-1 combines with J gene TRBJ2-1; D is perhaps TRBD2 (5 bases). CDR1 and CDR2 (germline): SGHRS, YFSETQ. This CDR3 is built from 15 residues. Trimming removed 4 bases from V and 6 bases from J, with 17 bases in between. CDR3: CASSASPPEANEQFF. CDR3 DNA: TGCGCCAGCAGCGCCAGCCCACCGGAGGCCAATGAGCAGTTCTTC.

This clone showed up just a few times. The chain recombines TRBV28 with TRBJ1-4; D might be TRBD1 (5 bases). Trimming left V 5 bases short and J 4 bases short, with 11 bases between. This CDR3 is 14 amino acids long. Germline CDR1 and CDR2: MDHEN and SYDVKM. The CDR3 DNA reads as TGTGCCAGCAGTCCCGAAAGGGGTAATGAAAAACTGTTTTTT. Translation gives CASSPERGNEKLFF.

This chain connects TRBV11-2 to TRBJ2-7; D perhaps matches TRBD1 (5 bases). Trimming removed 1 base from V and 1 base from J, with 11 bases in between. CDR3 length equals 15 residues. CDR1 and CDR2 (germline): SGHAT, FQNNGV. CDR3 region: CASSLGSGPSYEQYF. The DNA of the CDR3 is TGTGCCAGCAGCTTAGGATCAGGGCCATCCTACGAGCAGTACTTC.

This chain's CDR3 is CASSAPEWPGEKLFF. CDR3 DNA sequence: TGTGCCAGCAGTGCCCCGGAGTGGCCGGGGGAAAAACTGTTTTTT. The chain is built from TRBV25-1 and TRBJ1-4; D uncertain. V was shortened by 4 bases and J by 8 bases, with 17 bases between the two germline ends. The CDR3 is made up of 15 amino acids. From germline, CDR1 is MGHDK and CDR2 SYGVNS. Variable domain in full (rest from reference TRBV25-1 and TRBJ1-4): EADIYQTPRYLVIGTGKKITLECSQTMGHDKMYWYQQDPGMELHLIHYSYGVNSTEKGDLSSESTVSRIRTEHFPLTLESARPSHTSQYLCASSAPEWPGEKLFFGSGTQLSVL.

V usage is TRBV28 and J usage is TRBJ2-1; TRBD2 might be the D (6 bases). Deletions cut 4 bases from V and 1 base from J, with 14 bases between. The CDR3 loop spans 16 amino acids. Germline values: CDR1 MDHEN, CDR2 SYDVKM. The CDR3 is CASSSLSAGSYNEQFF. For the CDR3, the DNA is TGTGCCAGCAGTTCACTAAGTGCGGGATCCTACAATGAGCAGTTCTTC.

A single count supports this clone. The chain employs TRBV6-1 and TRBJ1-2; maybe TRBD1 (5 bases). This CDR3 spans 13 amino acids. CDR1 is MNHNS, CDR2 SASEGT, per germline. V lost 7 bases to trimming and J lost 8 bases, with 17 bases between them. The CDR3 region is CASTEQGLLGYTF. The CDR3, as DNA: TGTGCCAGCACCGAGCAGGGTCTCTTGGGCTACACCTTC.

The rearrangement links TRBV7-2 to TRBJ2-7; D is unclear. This CDR3 comprises 11 residues. The germline gives CDR1 SGHTA, CDR2 FQGNSA. Trimming shortened V by 1 base and J by 5 bases, and 3 bases separated the two germline ends. CDR3: CASSLVDEQYF. Here the CDR3 DNA reads TGTGCCAGCAGCTTAGTCGACGAGCAGTACTTC. Complete variable domain (other parts from reference TRBV7-2 and TRBJ2-7): GAGVSQSPSNKVTEKGKDVELRCDPISGHTALYWYRQSLGQGLEFLIYFQGNSAPDKSGLPSDRFSAERTGGSVSTLTIQRTQQEDSAVYLCASSLVDEQYFGPGTRLTVT.

V gene TRBV7-3 combines with J gene TRBJ1-2; no clear D gene. Deletions cut 5 bases from V and 1 base from J, with 11 bases between. This CDR3 is built from 14 residues. CDR1 SGHTA and CDR2 FQGTGA come from the germline V gene. The CDR3, as DNA: TGTGCCAGCAGCCCACCCCTCCTTAACTATGGCTACACCTTC. Its protein is CASSPPLLNYGYTF.

This chain connects TRBV25-1 to TRBJ2-7; D not resolved. V dropped 3 bases and J dropped 2 bases, with 8 bases sitting between them. CDR1 MGHDK and CDR2 SYGVNS come from the germline V gene. This CDR3 region has 13 residues. CDR3: CASSDLTTYEQYF. The CDR3 coding sequence is TGTGCCAGCAGTGATCTGACGACCTACGAGCAGTACTTC.

This clone appeared once. The rearrangement links TRBV28 to TRBJ1-5; D is possibly TRBD1 (6 bases). V lost 9 bases to trimming and J lost 7 bases, with 13 bases between them. Germline V gives CDR1 MDHEN, CDR2 SYDVKM. The CDR3 runs 12 residues. Here the CDR3 DNA reads TGTGCCAGTAGGACAGTTGGGCAGCCCCAGCATTTT. This sequence encodes CASRTVGQPQHF.

The chain joins TRBV29-1 to TRBJ2-1; TRBD2 matches 13 bases. Germline V gene data show CDR1 as SQVTM and CDR2 as ANQGSEA. V dropped 4 bases and J dropped 6; count of bases not matched to a gene: 3. The CDR3 is 14 amino acids. CDR3 residues: CSVGLAGGRNEQFF. The CDR3 nucleotides are TGCAGCGTTGGACTAGCGGGGGGCCGCAATGAGCAGTTCTTC.

The chain couples TRBV7-2 to TRBJ2-2; TRBD2 is a possible D gene (7 bases). The germline V and J ends were trimmed by 1 base and 7 bases, with 16 bases remaining between them. The germline V gene has CDR1 SGHTA and CDR2 FQGNSA. CDR3 length: 16 residues. The CDR3 coding sequence is TGTGCCAGCAGCTTAGTGGTCGGGGGGCAGGGCGGGGAGCTGTTTTTT. Translation gives CASSLVVGGQGGELFF.

The chain is built from TRBV11-1 and TRBJ2-7; D call uncertain. This CDR3 region has 15 residues. V was shortened by 5 bases and J by 4 bases, with 18 bases between the two germline ends. Germline V lookup: CDR1 SGHAT, CDR2 FQDESV (reference sequence). The CDR3 is CASSPRTSQEYEQYF. CDR3 DNA sequence: TGTGCCAGCAGCCCCCGAACTTCCCAGGAATACGAGCAGTACTTC.

V and J are TRBV11-3 and TRBJ2-7; D is undetermined. The CDR3 has 13 amino acids. Germline V CDR1 and CDR2: SGHNT, YENEEA. Trimming took off 8 bases at V and 3 bases at J, with 14 bases between the two ends. The CDR3 bases are TGTGCCAGCGCTCTGACCCTGGGCTACGAGCAGTACTTC. It encodes CASALTLGYEQYF.

The chain combines TRBV7-3 with TRBJ2-3; 11 bases agree with TRBD2. Germline V lookup: CDR1 SGHTA, CDR2 FQGTGA. The CDR3 consists of 14 residues. With V trimmed by 4 bases and J by 12 bases, 9 bases remained unmatched. The CDR3 DNA reads TGTGCCAGCAGCTCCACTAGCGGGGGTGGTGCCCAGTATTTT. Residues: CASSSTSGGGAQYF.

The rearrangement uses TRBV30 and TRBJ1-2; no firm D call. From germline, CDR1 is GTSNPN and CDR2 SVGIG (reference sequence). Between the trimmed V and J ends, which lost 1 base and 9 bases, there was a span of 15 bases. This CDR3 spans 13 amino acids. This CDR3 reads CAWSAITPGSYTF. The DNA of the CDR3 is TGTGCCTGGAGTGCCATAACCCCGGGAAGCTACACCTTC.

A word on this clone: Other DNA sequences in this sample translate to the same CDR3. The CDR3 spells CASSLGVGEQYF. The CDR3 DNA is TGTGCCAGCAGTTTAGGGGTTGGCGAGCAGTACTTC. The chain combines TRBV28 with TRBJ2-7, with D uncertain. The CDR3 has 12 residues. The V gene's germline CDR1 is MDHEN and CDR2 SYDVKM. Trimming removed 2 bases at V and 6 bases at J, with 8 bases between.

The V call is TRBV5-1, the J call TRBJ2-4; D possibly uses TRBD1 or TRBD2 (5 bases each). This CDR3 spans 11 amino acids. Germline V lookup: CDR1 SGHRS, CDR2 YFSETQ. Trimming left V 5 bases short and J 8 bases short, with 8 bases between. The CDR3 loop is CASRQEDIQYF. DNA of the CDR3: TGCGCCAGCAGACAGGAGGACATTCAGTACTTC.

The CDR3 region has the DNA TGCGCCAGCAGCTTAGGTTCCGGGGGCGGGAGCTCCTACAATGAGCAGTTCTTC. It is translated as CASSLGSGGGSSYNEQFF. The chain recombines TRBV5-1 with TRBJ2-1, with a weak D call TRBD2 (7 bases). CDR1 and CDR2 (germline): SGHRS, YFSETQ. The CDR3 sequence is 18 residues long. Trimming stripped 2 bases from V and 0 bases from J, with 18 bases between.

The gene calls are TRBV20-1 and TRBJ1-2, with no clear D. This CDR3 region has 10 residues. V was cut by 5 bases and J by 8 bases, with 9 bases left in between. CDR1 and CDR2 (germline): DFQATT, SNEGSKA (reference sequence). CDR3 in amino acids: CSAAPRGYTF. DNA of the CDR3: TGCAGTGCTGCACCCAGGGGCTACACCTTC.

CDR3 loop: CASSPSGLAGAGETQYF. The DNA of the CDR3 is TGCGCCAGCAGCCCTTCGGGACTAGCGGGGGCGGGAGAGACCCAGTACTTC. The chain is built from TRBV5-1 and TRBJ2-5; TRBD2 agrees at 14 bases. CDR3 length: 17 amino acids. Losses at the gene ends were 4 bases for V and 4 bases for J; bases not matched to a gene: 9. Germline CDR1 and CDR2: SGHRS and YFSETQ.

The chain is built from TRBV11-3 and TRBJ2-1, with a tentative D call TRBD2 (6 bases). The CDR3 length is 18 residues. Germline V CDR1 and CDR2: SGHNT, YENEEA. With 3 bases removed from V and 0 bases from J, the gap between germline ends came to 18 bases. This CDR3 is CASSLPGPRGSSYNEQFF. CDR3 DNA sequence: TGTGCCAGCAGCTTGCCGGGCCCCCGGGGGAGCTCCTACAATGAGCAGTTCTTC.